These 26 T cell receptor beta chains originate from one sample sequenced in a study of blood T cells in healthy people across ages. The authors ran a second PCR of about 7 to 11 cycles using a sample-barcoded 5' primer and a J-beta primer mix. TCRdb re-derived calls from the 5' RACE reads in MiXCR, one entry per CDR3 protein. This table holds about 1.4 million distinct CDR3 sequences, approximately 59% found once. The sequencing sample was made of blood. Every receptor here comes from a man aged 18 to 35 in good health.

This clonotype turned up a few times. The chain joins TRBV9 to TRBJ2-1; no reliable D call. The CDR3 is made up of 13 amino acids. V was clipped by 4 bases and J by 4 bases, with 9 bases between them. The V gene's germline CDR1 is SGDLS and CDR2 YYNGEE. For the CDR3, the DNA is TGTGCCAGCAGCCCCATGGAATACAATGAGCAGTTCTTC. It translates to CASSPMEYNEQFF.

The chain is built from TRBV6-1 and TRBJ1-4, with a weak D call TRBD1 (6 bases). The length of the CDR3 is 14 residues. V lost 6 bases to trimming and J lost 3 bases, with 11 bases between them. Germline CDR1 MNHNS, CDR2 SASEGT. CDR3: CASRPTGPNEKLFF. For the CDR3, the DNA is TGTGCCAGCAGACCGACAGGTCCTAATGAAAAACTGTTTTTT.

In its sample, this clonotype was seen a few times. CDR3 region: CASSSSSIKETQYF. The CDR3 DNA sequence: TGTGCCAGCAGCTCCTCCTCCATTAAAGAGACCCAGTACTTC. J is TRBJ2-5 and V is TRBV7-2; D is ambiguous. The germline V gene encodes CDR1 SGHTA and CDR2 FQGNSA. CDR3 length: 14 residues. The germline V and J ends were trimmed by 4 bases and 3 bases, with 12 bases remaining between them.

The genes are TRBV20-1 and TRBJ1-2; no firm D call. Germline V CDR1 and CDR2: DFQATT, SNEGSKA (reference sequence). The CDR3 is 13 amino acids. Deletions cut 5 bases from V and 10 bases from J, with 20 bases between. Here the CDR3 reads CSAPYDGLGSYTF. The CDR3 DNA reads as TGCAGTGCTCCCTACGACGGCCTGGGGTCCTACACCTTC.

V is TRBV4-2 and J is TRBJ2-5; no firm D call. With 0 bases removed from V and 4 bases from J, the gap between germline ends came to 9 bases. The CDR3 covers 14 residues. The V gene's germline CDR1 is LGHNA and CDR2 YNFKEQ. CDR3 protein: CASSQEFGSETQYF. The CDR3 DNA sequence: TGTGCCAGCAGCCAAGAGTTCGGGTCAGAGACCCAGTACTTC.

V is TRBV29-1 and J is TRBJ1-2; 9 bases fit TRBD1. V shed 3 bases, J shed 4 bases, and the junction held 15 bases outside the gene matches. Germline CDR1 and CDR2: SQVTM and ANQGSEA. The CDR3 is made up of 17 amino acids. The CDR3 nucleotides read TGCAGCGTTGAGGGCGGGGGTTTGGAGACAGGGGGCTATGGCTACACCTTC. This codes for CSVEGGGLETGGYGYTF.

The CDR3: CASSPGSVDQFF. DNA for the CDR3: TGTGCCAGCAGTCCCGGGAGCGTTGACCAGTTCTTC. The chain uses TRBV27 and TRBJ2-1; D possibly corresponds to TRBD2 (6 bases). This CDR3 contains 12 residues. With 5 bases removed from V and 13 bases from J, the gap between germline ends came to 15 bases. From germline, CDR1 is MNHEY and CDR2 SMNVEV (reference sequence).

The chain combines TRBV18 with TRBJ1-2; D might be TRBD1 (6 bases). Germline V gene lookup returns CDR1 KGHSH and CDR2 LQKENI. V gave up 3 bases and J gave up 1 base, with 15 bases separating them. The CDR3 totals 16 residues. In DNA form, the CDR3 reads TGTGCCAGCTCACCGAGGGAGACAGGCGTTAACTATGGCTACACCTTC. Translated, it gives CASSPRETGVNYGYTF.

The rearrangement uses TRBV6-1 and TRBJ1-5; the D gene is possibly TRBD1 (5 bases). The ends were cut back, 8 bases at V and 5 bases at J, with 19 bases in the middle. This CDR3 spans 15 amino acids. Germline CDR1 is MNHNS and CDR2 is SASEGT. CDR3 coding DNA: TGTGCCAGCCTCTCTTGGTTACAGGACTATCAGCCCCAGCATTTT. Protein sequence: CASLSWLQDYQPQHF.

This clonotype was detected a few times. The CDR3 protein is CASGTWGGPSTDTQYF. The CDR3, as DNA: TGTGCCAGCGGCACTTGGGGGGGACCTAGCACAGATACGCAGTATTTT. This sequence joins TRBV28 and TRBJ2-3, with TRBD2 identical over 7 bases. J was trimmed by 0 bases and V by 8 bases; bases with no gene match: 11. The CDR3 runs to 16 residues. Germline loops: CDR1 MDHEN, CDR2 SYDVKM.

V and J are TRBV6-4 and TRBJ2-3; D unresolved. Germline values: CDR1 MRHNA, CDR2 SNTAGT. CDR3 size: 13 residues. Trimming took off 10 bases at V and 8 bases at J, with 19 bases between the two ends. CDR3 amino acids: CANHDDTAGTQYF. The CDR3 nucleotides read TGTGCCAACCATGATGATACCGCCGGTACGCAGTATTTT.

The chain uses TRBV30 and TRBJ1-2; 7 bases map to TRBD1. Germline CDR1 reads GTSNPN; CDR2 reads SVGIG (reference sequence). Trimming at V came to 1 base and at J to 4 bases, leaving 3 bases not matched to a gene. The length of the CDR3 is 13 residues. This CDR3 reads CAWSDGQVYGYTF. The DNA for the CDR3 is TGTGCCTGGAGTGACGGACAGGTCTATGGCTACACCTTC.

J is TRBJ1-1 and V is TRBV27, with D possibly being TRBD1 (5 bases). Germline loops: CDR1 MNHEY, CDR2 SMNVEV (reference sequence). This CDR3 has 12 amino acids. V lost 5 bases and J lost 10, with 14 bases in between. The CDR3 loop is CASSLGTGGAFF. CDR3 DNA sequence: TGTGCCAGCAGTCTCGGGACCGGTGGAGCTTTCTTT.

This clonotype was detected only once. The V and J genes are TRBV18 and TRBJ2-1, with D tentatively TRBD2 (5 bases). CDR1 is KGHSH, CDR2 LQKENI, per germline. The CDR3 totals 14 residues. Trimming stripped 3 bases from V and 12 bases from J, with 18 bases between. The CDR3 here is CASSPTSDFPPQFF. The CDR3 nucleotides read TGTGCCAGCTCACCCACATCGGACTTCCCCCCGCAGTTCTTC.

The genes are TRBV28 and TRBJ2-5; D remains ambiguous. The DNA end favors TRBJ2-7, so the J call may be wrong. Germline V gene lookup returns CDR1 MDHEN and CDR2 SYDVKM. This CDR3 spans 12 amino acids. The DNA for the CDR3 is TGTGCCACAGAGGACCCTACCTACGAGCAGTACTTC. It encodes CATEDPTYEQYF.

This clonotype has more than one count but fewer than ten. The chain is built from TRBV10-3 and TRBJ2-3; D is ambiguous. The CDR3 is 14 residues long. Germline CDR1 is ENHRY and CDR2 is SYGVKD. V lost 2 bases, J lost 2 bases, and 8 bases lay in between. The CDR3 nucleotides read TGTGCCATCAGTGAGGACTTATACACAGATACGCAGTATTTT. It is translated as CAISEDLYTDTQYF.

This clonotype was recorded once. The chain recombines TRBV7-2 with TRBJ2-1, with 14 positions matching TRBD2. V shed 6 bases and J 0 bases; nucleotides not matched to a gene: 4. The CDR3 loop spans 17 amino acids. Germline lookup yields CDR1 SGHTA and CDR2 FQGNSA. CDR3 region: CASRGLAGGNSYNEQFF. DNA of the CDR3: TGTGCCAGCAGAGGACTAGCGGGGGGTAACTCCTACAATGAGCAGTTCTTC.

This chain links TRBV28 with TRBJ1-2; TRBD1 aligns across 9 bases. The germline V gene has CDR1 MDHEN and CDR2 SYDVKM. This CDR3 is built from 15 residues. V shed 3 bases and J 7 bases; nucleotides not matched to a gene: 9. CDR3 residues: CASSFAGTGRVGYTF. CDR3 coding DNA: TGTGCCAGCAGTTTTGCCGGGACAGGGCGGGTTGGCTACACCTTC.

The J gene is TRBJ2-3, the V gene TRBV2, with TRBD2 matching over 8 bases. J gave up 7 bases and V 7 bases, and 10 bases lay outside the gene matches. The CDR3 has 14 amino acids. The germline V gene encodes CDR1 SNHLY and CDR2 FYNNEI. This CDR3 is CASTPRREANTQYF. The CDR3 nucleotides read TGTGCCAGCACCCCTCGGCGGGAGGCGAATACGCAGTATTTT.

The chain couples TRBV7-2 to TRBJ1-2; D might be TRBD1 (6 bases). The V and J ends lost 4 bases and 4 bases respectively, with 22 bases between them. CDR1 SGHTA and CDR2 FQGNSA come from the germline V gene. The CDR3 extends over 17 amino acids. The CDR3 here is CASSYRGDGQLGYGYTF. The CDR3 bases are TGTGCCAGCAGCTACAGAGGGGACGGACAGTTGGGCTATGGCTACACCTTC.

This clonotype was counted between two and nine times. This chain links TRBV7-2 with TRBJ2-5; D uncertain. Germline V gene lookup returns CDR1 SGHTA and CDR2 FQGNSA. Trimming stripped 5 bases from V and 1 base from J, with 11 bases between. The CDR3 length is 14 residues. The CDR3 DNA follows: TGTGCCAGCAGCCTTAGACGGCTCCAAGAGACCCAGTACTTC. This sequence encodes CASSLRRLQETQYF.

This clonotype was detected a few times. The rearrangement joins TRBV12-5 to TRBJ1-2; D is ambiguous. Germline V gene data show CDR1 as LGHNT and CDR2 as FRNRAP. This CDR3 is built from 14 residues. V lost 1 base and J 0 bases, leaving 6 bases between the germline ends. The CDR3 reads CASGLGGSNYGYTF. The CDR3 nucleotides are TGTGCTAGTGGTTTGGGCGGCTCTAACTATGGCTACACCTTC.

The chain couples TRBV20-1 to TRBJ2-5; 10 nucleotides match TRBD1. Per germline, CDR1 DFQATT and CDR2 SNEGSKA (reference sequence). CDR3 length: 13 residues. The CDR3 DNA reads TGCAGCCCGATTGGGACAGGGGAAGAGACCCAGTACTTC. This encodes CSPIGTGEETQYF.

The V call is TRBV5-1, the J call TRBJ1-2; 10 nucleotides agree with TRBD1. V dropped 3 bases and J dropped 4; count of bases not matched to a gene: 12. This CDR3 is 17 amino acids long. Germline values: CDR1 SGHRS, CDR2 YFSETQ. The DNA of the CDR3 is TGCGCCAGCAGCTCCCCGGGACAGGGGAATCGCGCCTATGGCTACACCTTC. This encodes CASSSPGQGNRAYGYTF.

The chain carries TRBV4-1 and TRBJ1-1; TRBD1 agrees at 7 bases. After removal of 3 bases from V and 0 bases from J, the junction contained 4 bases not matched to a gene. Germline V lookup: CDR1 MGHRA, CDR2 YSYEKL. CDR3 length: 15 amino acids. The CDR3 DNA reads as TGCGCCAGCAGCCATCGGGACAGTCTGAACACTGAAGCTTTCTTT. Translating it yields CASSHRDSLNTEAFF.

The chain uses TRBV21-1 and TRBJ2-7; TRBD1, the table's D call, was not compared with the DNA. TRBV21-1 is a documented pseudogene. CDR3 length: 14 residues. CDR3 DNA: TGTGCCAGCAGCCGCCCCCAGGGATTTAGCGAGCAGTACTTC. This gives the protein CASSRPQGFSEQYF.